This entry features one T cell receptor (beta chain) sequence. Method: immunoSEQ multiplex PCR; TCRdb's copy keeps in-frame clones and lacks some. Of about 660,000 clones in the sample, approximately 87% are singletons; the top ten hold just under 0.0095%. This entry comes from a study of shared T cell receptors in the human thymus. The sample was also linked to a second study, of human thymus T cells. Per that study: Finnish infants who were healthy and having corrective surgery for congenital heart defects made up the donors.

This TCR was sampled from a boy in the first two years of life with a congenital heart defect. Sequencing used thymocytes.

The CDR3 nucleotides are TGTGCCAGCAGTGATCCCGGGACTAGCGGGACAGATACGCAGTATTTT. This translates into CASSDPGTSGTDTQYF. This sequence joins TRBV2 and TRBJ2-3; TRBD2 matches at 12 bases. Germline V gene lookup returns CDR1 SNHLY and CDR2 FYNNEI. V shed 3 bases, J shed 3 bases, and the junction held 4 bases outside the gene matches. This CDR3 region has 16 residues.